The next 7 T cell receptor beta chains were all read from a single sample in a study of Ad26.COV2.S vaccination and SARS-CoV-2 variants. Libraries were prepared by immunoSEQ multiplex PCR; TCRdb keeps only in-frame clonotypes and omits some of them. The repertoire holds around 340,000 clones, with more than 85% as singletons. Treatment: around 19 received Ad26.COV2.S at low or high dose, single or two shots; 5 received placebo; per-sample allocation not given. At day 63 after the first vaccine or placebo injection, samples were drawn. The sample here was peripheral blood, taken in a trial of Ad26.COV2.S vaccine versus placebo. Source of these receptors: a person aged 18-65 years who received the Ad26.COV2.S COVID-19 vaccine or a placebo.

The chain links TRBV11-3 to TRBJ2-3, with D possibly being TRBD2 (6 bases). The V gene lost 1 base and the J gene lost 4 bases, with 12 bases spanning the gap. There are 15 residues in the CDR3. Germline CDR1 reads SGHNT; CDR2 reads YENEEA. The DNA of the CDR3 is TGTGCCAGCAGCTTAGGGTCCGGGGAGGCAGATACGCAGTATTTT. Protein sequence: CASSLGSGEADTQYF.

The chain carries TRBV4-2 and TRBJ2-1; D perhaps matches TRBD2 (6 bases). Trimming removed 4 bases from V and 3 bases from J, with 16 bases in between. CDR1 is LGHNA and CDR2 is YNFKEQ in the germline V gene. The CDR3 runs to 16 residues. Here the CDR3 DNA reads TGTGCCAGCAGCCGTCGACTTACTAGCAGCTACAATGAGCAGTTCTTC. This encodes CASSRRLTSSYNEQFF.

This clone appeared once. The sample contains more than one DNA sequence encoding this CDR3. This chain uses TRBV27 with TRBJ1-1, with 8 positions matching TRBD1. This CDR3 has 13 residues. V shed 5 bases and J 5 bases; nucleotides not matched to a gene: 4. CDR1 MNHEY and CDR2 SMNVEV come from the germline V gene (reference sequence). The CDR3 loop reads CASSGRTGTEAFF. CDR3 nucleotides: TGTGCCAGCAGTGGGCGGACAGGGACTGAAGCTTTCTTT.

This clone was counted between two and nine times. This chain links TRBV19 with TRBJ2-1, with D tentatively TRBD2 (5 bases). Trimming took off 3 bases at V and 6 bases at J, with 12 bases between the two ends. This CDR3 is built from 14 residues. The germline gives CDR1 LNHDA, CDR2 SQIVND (reference sequence). CDR3 loop: CASSITGSGNEQFF. CDR3 bases: TGTGCCAGTAGTATTACGGGATCGGGCAATGAGCAGTTCTTC.

This chain links TRBV11-2 with TRBJ2-1; 11 nucleotides align to TRBD1. CDR1 is SGHAT, CDR2 FQNNGV, per germline. V lost 3 bases to trimming and J lost 0 bases; unmatched junction nucleotides: 7. The CDR3 runs 18 residues. The CDR3 DNA is TGTGCCAGCAGCTTTGGGACAGGGGGGCTGCTCTCCTACAATGAGCAGTTCTTC. Residues: CASSFGTGGLLSYNEQFF.

This clone occurred a few times. The chain carries TRBV28 and TRBJ1-5, with TRBD1 as a possible D gene (5 bases). With 6 bases removed from V and 5 bases from J, the gap between germline ends came to 17 bases. The length of the CDR3 is 15 residues. Germline V lookup: CDR1 MDHEN, CDR2 SYDVKM. The CDR3 loop reads CASRSPGEGYQPQHF. In DNA, the CDR3 is TGTGCCAGCAGATCTCCGGGGGAGGGCTATCAGCCCCAGCATTTT.

V gene TRBV7-8 combines with J gene TRBJ1-2; unclear D gene. The V gene's germline CDR1 is SGHVS and CDR2 FQNEAQ. The CDR3 sequence is 15 residues long. V lost 1 base and J lost 4, with 13 bases in between. The CDR3 loop reads CASSLGYLPGYGYTF. The CDR3 DNA follows: TGTGCCAGCAGCTTAGGTTACCTACCCGGCTATGGCTACACCTTC.